This TCR beta chain was profiled in a study of blood T cell repertoires in COVID-19. Study background: Donors in the United States, Italy and Spain gave samples during acute or convalescent COVID-19.

Methods used by the authors: Reference gene primer amplification gave estimated nucleated cell counts. Measured with immunoSEQ multiplex PCR; TCRdb has only the in-frame clones, and not every one. The DNA was the basis for D and trimming; V, J and clone size are from that table. Here the sample spans 250,000 to 300,000 clones, 86% being singletons. This receptor was identified in a young woman with COVID-19, enrolled during active disease. Input material: peripheral blood.

CDR3 bases: TGTGCCAGCAGTCCCGTCTCCTACGAGCAGTACTTC. It encodes CASSPVSYEQYF. The gene calls are TRBV6-6 and TRBJ2-7; D gene uncertain. Looked up from germline, CDR1 is MNHNY and CDR2 is SVGAGI (reference sequence). CDR3 length equals 12 residues. V was trimmed by 5 bases and J by 0 bases, leaving 5 bases between them.